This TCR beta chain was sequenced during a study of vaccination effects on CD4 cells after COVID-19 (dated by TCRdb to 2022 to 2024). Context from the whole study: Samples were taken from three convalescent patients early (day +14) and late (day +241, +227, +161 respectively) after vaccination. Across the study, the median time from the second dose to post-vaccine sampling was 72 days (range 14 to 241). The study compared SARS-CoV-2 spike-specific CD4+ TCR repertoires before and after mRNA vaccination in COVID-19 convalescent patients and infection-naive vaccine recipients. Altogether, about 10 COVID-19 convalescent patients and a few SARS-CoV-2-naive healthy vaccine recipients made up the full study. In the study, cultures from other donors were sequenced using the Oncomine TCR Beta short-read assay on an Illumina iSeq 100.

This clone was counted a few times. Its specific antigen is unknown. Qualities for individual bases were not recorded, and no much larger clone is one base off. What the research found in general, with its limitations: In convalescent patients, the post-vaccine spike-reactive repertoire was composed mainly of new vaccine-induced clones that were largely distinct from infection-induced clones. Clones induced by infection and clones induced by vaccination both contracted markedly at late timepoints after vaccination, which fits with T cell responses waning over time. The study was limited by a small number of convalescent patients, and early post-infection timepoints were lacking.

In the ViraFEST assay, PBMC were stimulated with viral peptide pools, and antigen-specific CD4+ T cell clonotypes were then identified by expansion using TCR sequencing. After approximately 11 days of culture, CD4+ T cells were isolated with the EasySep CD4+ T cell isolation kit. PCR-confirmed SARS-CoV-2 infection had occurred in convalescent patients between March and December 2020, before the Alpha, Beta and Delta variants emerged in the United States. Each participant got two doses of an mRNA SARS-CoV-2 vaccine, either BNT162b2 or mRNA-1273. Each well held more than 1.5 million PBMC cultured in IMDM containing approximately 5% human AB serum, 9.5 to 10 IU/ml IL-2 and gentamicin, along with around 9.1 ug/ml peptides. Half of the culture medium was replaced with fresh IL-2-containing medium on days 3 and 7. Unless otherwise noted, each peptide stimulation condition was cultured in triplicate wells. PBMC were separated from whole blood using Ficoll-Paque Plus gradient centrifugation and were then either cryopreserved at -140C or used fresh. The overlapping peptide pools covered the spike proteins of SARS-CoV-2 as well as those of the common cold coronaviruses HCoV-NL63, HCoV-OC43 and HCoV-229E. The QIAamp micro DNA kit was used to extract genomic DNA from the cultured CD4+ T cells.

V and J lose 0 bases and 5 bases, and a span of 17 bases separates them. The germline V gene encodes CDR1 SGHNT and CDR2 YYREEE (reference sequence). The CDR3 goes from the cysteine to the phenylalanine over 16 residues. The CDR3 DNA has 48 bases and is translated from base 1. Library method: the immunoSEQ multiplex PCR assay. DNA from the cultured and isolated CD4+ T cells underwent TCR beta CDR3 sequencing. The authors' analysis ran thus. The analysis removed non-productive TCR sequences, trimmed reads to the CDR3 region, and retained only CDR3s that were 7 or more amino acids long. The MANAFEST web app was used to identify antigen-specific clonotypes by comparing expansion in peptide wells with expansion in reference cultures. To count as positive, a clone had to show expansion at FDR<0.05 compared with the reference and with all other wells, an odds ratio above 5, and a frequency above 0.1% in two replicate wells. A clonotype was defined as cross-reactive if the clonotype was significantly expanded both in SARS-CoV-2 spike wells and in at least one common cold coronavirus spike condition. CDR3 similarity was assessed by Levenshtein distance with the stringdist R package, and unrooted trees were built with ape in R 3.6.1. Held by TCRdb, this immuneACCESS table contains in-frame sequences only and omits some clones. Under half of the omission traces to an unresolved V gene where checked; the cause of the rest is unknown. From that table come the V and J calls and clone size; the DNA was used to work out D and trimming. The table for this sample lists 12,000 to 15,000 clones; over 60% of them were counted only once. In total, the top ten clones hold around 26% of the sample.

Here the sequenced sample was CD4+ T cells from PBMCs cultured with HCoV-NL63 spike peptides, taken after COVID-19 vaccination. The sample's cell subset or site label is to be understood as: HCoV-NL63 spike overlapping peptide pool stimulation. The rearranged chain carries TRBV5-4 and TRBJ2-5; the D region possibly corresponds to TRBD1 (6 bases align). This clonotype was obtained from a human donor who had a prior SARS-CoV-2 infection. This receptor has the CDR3 CASSLAGQGGQETQYF. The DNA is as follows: TGTGCCAGCAGCTTGGCGGGGCAGGGTGGACAGGAGACCCAGTACTTC.